These T cell receptor beta chains were read from a single sample in a study of blood T cell repertoires in COVID-19. Generated by immunoSEQ multiplex PCR, the TCRdb table keeps only in-frame clones and is missing some. The table records about 330,000 clones, 70% to 90% of them present only once. Sequenced: PBMCs or T cells enriched from blood (not recorded which). The receptors originated from a woman in her 30s who had recovered from COVID-19. Each CDR3 is given with its conserved first and last residue. The order of the fields is clone size, V gene, J gene, D gene, CDR3 protein, CDR3 DNA. D genes are given only for firm matches. The listing skips clone size in some rows; elsewhere it reads once, few, many or a size class.

>.|TRBV5-1|TRBJ2-3|TRBD2
CASSSRGGDTQYF
TGCGCCAGCAGCTCCCGGGGGGGGGATACGCAGTATTTT
>.|TRBV7-9|TRBJ2-1|TRBD2
CASSLVRLAEVYNEQFF
TGTGCCAGCAGCTTAGTTAGGCTAGCGGAGGTCTACAATGAGCAGTTCTTC
>.|TRBV28|TRBJ2-7|TRBD2
CASSAGLAGVSYEQYF
TGTGCCAGCAGTGCCGGACTAGCGGGGGTCTCCTACGAGCAGTACTTC
>.|TRBV18|TRBJ1-2|TRBD1
CASSPFVDRASGYTF
TGTGCCAGCTCACCCTTCGTTGACAGGGCCTCCGGCTACACCTTC
>.|TRBV7-6|TRBJ1-3|.
CASSSSQVEPGNTIYF
TGTGCCAGCAGCTCCTCACAGGTCGAACCTGGAAACACCATATATTTT
>.|TRBV11-1|TRBJ2-5|TRBD1
CASSLSLGGRETQYF
TGTGCCAGCAGCTTATCATTAGGGGGCCGCGAGACCCAGTACTTC
>once|TRBV5-1|TRBJ1-2|TRBD1
CASSLGGQGDGYTF
TGCGCCAGCAGCTTGGGTGGACAGGGGGATGGCTACACCTTC
>.|TRBV11-3|TRBJ1-1|.
CASSPRGGRTEAFF
TGTGCCAGCAGCCCCCGGGGGGGCCGAACTGAAGCTTTCTTT
>.|TRBV5-1|TRBJ1-6|TRBD1
CASSSDRDNSPLHF
TGCGCCAGCAGCTCAGACAGGGACAATTCACCCCTCCACTTT
>.|TRBV4-2|TRBJ2-2|TRBD2
CASSQVGLAGNTGELFF
TGTGCCAGCAGCCAAGTGGGACTAGCGGGTAACACCGGGGAGCTGTTTTTT
>.|TRBV5-4|TRBJ1-6|.
CASKREYNSPLHF
TGTGCCAGCAAACGGGAATATAATTCACCCCTCCACTTT
>once|TRBV19|TRBJ2-7|TRBD1
CASSPLTGENEQYF
TGTGCCAGTAGCCCGTTGACAGGGGAAAACGAGCAGTACTTC
>.|TRBV27|TRBJ1-2|.
CASSLNPVLNYGYTF
TGTGCCAGCAGTTTAAACCCCGTACTCAACTATGGCTACACCTTC
>.|TRBV27|TRBJ2-5|TRBD2
CASSLGTSGLGPQYF
TGTGCCAGCAGTTTAGGGACTAGCGGATTAGGGCCCCAGTACTTC
>.|TRBV28|TRBJ1-1|.
CASSSPGQNIEAFF
TGTGCCAGCAGTTCCCCCGGACAGAACATCGAAGCTTTCTTT
>.|TRBV3-1/TRBV3-2|TRBJ2-6|.
CASSQDQGRGANVLTF
TGTGCCAGCAGCCAAGATCAGGGGAGAGGGGCCAACGTCCTGACTTTC
>.|TRBV21-1|TRBJ1-2|.
CASSTQGGEKGYTF
TGTGCCAGCAGCACGCAAGGGGGCGAGAAGGGCTACACCTTC
>.|TRBV9|TRBJ2-1|.
CASSVEDSRYNEQFF
TGTGCCAGCAGCGTAGAAGATAGTCGGTACAATGAGCAGTTCTTC
>.|TRBV7-9|TRBJ1-5|.
CASSLLGSNQPQHF
TGTGCCAGCAGCTTACTAGGAAGCAATCAGCCCCAGCATTTT
>few|TRBV4-1|TRBJ1-2|.
CASSQLKQGGYNYGYTF
TGCGCCAGCAGCCAACTAAAGCAGGGAGGTTATAACTATGGCTACACCTTC
>.|TRBV18|TRBJ2-5|TRBD2
CASSRLAPLAGQETQYF
TGTGCCAGCTCAAGACTGGCCCCTCTAGCGGGCCAAGAGACCCAGTACTTC
>.|TRBV2|TRBJ2-1|.
CASSDEAATYNEQFF
TGTGCCAGCAGTGATGAGGCAGCCACCTACAATGAGCAGTTCTTC
>.|TRBV5-4|TRBJ1-2|.
CASSFDPGANYGYTF
TGTGCCAGCAGCTTTGATCCAGGCGCTAACTATGGCTACACCTTC
>.|TRBV12-3/TRBV12-4|TRBJ2-3|.
CASRGELTDTQYF
TGTGCCAGCCGAGGCGAACTGACAGATACGCAGTATTTT
>.|TRBV3-1/TRBV3-2|TRBJ2-5|TRBD2
CASSQGGSGGEQETQYF
TGTGCCAGCAGCCAAGGGGGAAGCGGGGGAGAGCAAGAGACCCAGTACTTC
>.|TRBV29-1|TRBJ2-2|TRBD1
CSVAQGGNTGELFF
TGCAGCGTGGCACAGGGGGGGAACACCGGGGAGCTGTTTTTT
>.|TRBV28|TRBJ1-1|.
CASSSTDSEAFF
TGTGCCAGCAGTTCTACGGACAGTGAAGCTTTCTTT
>once|TRBV5-1|TRBJ1-6|.
CARSPTGGVEYSPLHF
TGCGCCCGCAGCCCGACGGGGGGGGTAGAGTACTCACCCCTCCACTTT
>.|TRBV6-5|TRBJ2-2|TRBD1
CASSPTGGATGELFF
TGTGCCAGCAGTCCTACAGGGGGCGCGACCGGGGAGCTGTTTTTT
>.|TRBV6-5|TRBJ1-5|.
CASKDSPSNQPQHF
TGTGCCAGCAAGGACAGCCCTAGCAATCAGCCCCAGCATTTT
>.|TRBV3-1/TRBV3-2|TRBJ1-2|TRBD1
CASSHGQDGYTF
TGTGCCAGCAGCCACGGACAGGATGGCTACACCTTC
>.|TRBV7-2|TRBJ1-4|.
CASSLDSATNEKLFF
TGTGCCAGCAGCCTCGACAGTGCAACTAATGAAAAACTGTTTTTT
>.|TRBV7-9|TRBJ2-5|TRBD1
CASSLVGQGMETQYF
TGTGCCAGCAGCTTAGTGGGACAGGGGATGGAGACCCAGTACTTC
>.|TRBV6-1|TRBJ1-5|.
CASSDWQGDNQPQHF
TGTGCCAGCAGTGATTGGCAGGGTGACAATCAGCCCCAGCATTTT
>.|TRBV2|TRBJ1-3|.
CASKRGGVGSGNTIYF
TGTGCCAGCAAGAGGGGGGGAGTCGGTTCTGGAAACACCATATATTTT
>.|TRBV19|TRBJ1-5|.
CASRIAALAGDYRSLSNQPQHF
TGTGCCAGTAGGATAGCGGCCTTGGCAGGGGACTATCGGAGCCTTAGCAATCAGCCCCAGCATTTT
>.|TRBV2|TRBJ1-1|TRBD1
CASRRGPGTEAFF
TGTGCCAGCAGGAGGGGGCCGGGCACTGAAGCTTTCTTT
>.|TRBV7-9|TRBJ1-3|.
CASSPRDLQDTIYF
TGTGCCAGCAGCCCGCGGGATCTTCAGGACACCATATATTTT
>.|TRBV2|TRBJ1-5|TRBD1
CASSQQGNQPQHF
TGTGCCAGCAGTCAACAGGGGAATCAGCCCCAGCATTTT
>.|TRBV7-2|TRBJ1-1|.
CASSSYRYRWAFF
TGTGCCAGCAGTTCATATCGTTATAGATGGGCTTTCTTT
>.|TRBV5-1|TRBJ1-3|.
CASSQDTSGNTIYF
TGCGCCAGCAGCCAGGACACCTCTGGAAACACCATATATTTT
>.|TRBV7-3|TRBJ2-1|TRBD2
CASSWDYGPEQFF
TGTGCCAGCAGCTGGGACTATGGTCCAGAGCAGTTCTTC
>.|TRBV15|TRBJ1-3|TRBD1
CATRTGDHTIYF
TGTGCCACCAGGACAGGGGATCACACCATATATTTT
>few|TRBV7-2|TRBJ2-5|TRBD2
CASSPLRGGLKETQYF
TGTGCCAGCAGCCCACTCCGGGGGGGCCTTAAGGAGACCCAGTACTTC
>.|TRBV19|TRBJ1-1|TRBD1
CASSMRGPETEAFF
TGTGCCAGTAGTATGAGGGGGCCGGAGACTGAAGCTTTCTTT
>.|TRBV12-3/TRBV12-4|TRBJ2-5|.
CASSFGGQETQYF
TGTGCCAGCAGTTTTGGCGGCCAAGAGACCCAGTACTTC
>.|TRBV29-1|TRBJ2-7|TRBD2
CSVAGGGWHYEQYF
TGCAGCGTTGCTGGGGGGGGGTGGCATTACGAGCAGTACTTC
>.|TRBV7-3|TRBJ1-2|TRBD1
CASSLDGTELQGGYTF
TGTGCCAGCAGCCTGGACGGGACAGAGCTTCAGGGTGGCTACACCTTC
>once|TRBV28|TRBJ1-2|TRBD1
CASTHRGDYGYTF
TGTGCCAGCACTCACAGGGGGGACTATGGCTACACCTTC
>.|TRBV6-5|TRBJ1-2|.
CASTPEGGGYGYTF
TGTGCCAGCACCCCGGAGGGGGGGGGCTATGGCTACACCTTC
>once|TRBV28|TRBJ1-4|.
CASSSIGDGNEKLFF
TGTGCCAGCAGTTCCATCGGGGATGGTAATGAAAAACTGTTTTTT
>.|TRBV29-1|TRBJ1-1|.
CSVRRQEKRAEAFF
TGCAGCGTCCGCCGACAGGAAAAGCGAGCTGAAGCTTTCTTT
>.|TRBV5-1|TRBJ2-7|.
CASSLVGGGPSEQYF
TGCGCCAGCAGCTTGGTGGGCGGGGGCCCTTCCGAGCAGTACTTC
>.|TRBV5-6|TRBJ1-2|.
CASSLWSLDNYGYTF
TGTGCCAGCAGCTTGTGGAGCCTTGATAACTATGGCTACACCTTC
>.|TRBV5-6|TRBJ2-5|.
CASSFLPGLGETQYF
TGTGCCAGCAGCTTTCTTCCAGGGCTGGGGGAGACCCAGTACTTC
>.|TRBV28|TRBJ2-3|.
CASSADTQYF
TGTGCCAGCTCGGCAGATACGCAGTATTTT
>.|TRBV25-1|TRBJ1-2|TRBD1
CASSEAQGAVGYTF
TGTGCCAGCAGTGAAGCACAGGGGGCCGTTGGCTACACCTTC